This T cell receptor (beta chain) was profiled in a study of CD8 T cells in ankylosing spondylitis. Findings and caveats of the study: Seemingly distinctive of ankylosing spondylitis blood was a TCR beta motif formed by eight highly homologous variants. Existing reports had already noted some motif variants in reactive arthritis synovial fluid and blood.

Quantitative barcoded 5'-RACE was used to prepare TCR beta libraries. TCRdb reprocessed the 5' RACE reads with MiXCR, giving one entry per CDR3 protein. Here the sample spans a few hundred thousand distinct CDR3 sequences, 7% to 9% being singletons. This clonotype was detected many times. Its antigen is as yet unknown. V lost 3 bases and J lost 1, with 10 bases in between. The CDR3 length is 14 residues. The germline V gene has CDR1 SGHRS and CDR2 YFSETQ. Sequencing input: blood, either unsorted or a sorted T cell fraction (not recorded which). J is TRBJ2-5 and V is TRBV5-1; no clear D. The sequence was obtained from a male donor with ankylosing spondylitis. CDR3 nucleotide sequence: TGCGCCAGCAGCTCCCTAGTAATCCAAGAGACCCAGTACTTC. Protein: CASSSLVIQETQYF.